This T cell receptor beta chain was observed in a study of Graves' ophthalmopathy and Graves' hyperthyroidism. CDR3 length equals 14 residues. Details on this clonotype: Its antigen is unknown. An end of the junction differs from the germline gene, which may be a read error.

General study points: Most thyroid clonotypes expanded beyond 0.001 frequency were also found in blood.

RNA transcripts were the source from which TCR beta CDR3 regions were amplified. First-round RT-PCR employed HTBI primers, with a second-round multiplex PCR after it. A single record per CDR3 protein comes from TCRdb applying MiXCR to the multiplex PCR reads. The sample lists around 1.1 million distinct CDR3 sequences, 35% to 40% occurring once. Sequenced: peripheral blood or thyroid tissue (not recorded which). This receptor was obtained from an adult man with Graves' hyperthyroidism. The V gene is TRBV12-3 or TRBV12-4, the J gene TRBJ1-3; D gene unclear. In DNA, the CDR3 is TGTGCCAGCATTTTAGGCAACTCTGGAAACACCATATATTTT. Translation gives CASILGNSGNTIYF.